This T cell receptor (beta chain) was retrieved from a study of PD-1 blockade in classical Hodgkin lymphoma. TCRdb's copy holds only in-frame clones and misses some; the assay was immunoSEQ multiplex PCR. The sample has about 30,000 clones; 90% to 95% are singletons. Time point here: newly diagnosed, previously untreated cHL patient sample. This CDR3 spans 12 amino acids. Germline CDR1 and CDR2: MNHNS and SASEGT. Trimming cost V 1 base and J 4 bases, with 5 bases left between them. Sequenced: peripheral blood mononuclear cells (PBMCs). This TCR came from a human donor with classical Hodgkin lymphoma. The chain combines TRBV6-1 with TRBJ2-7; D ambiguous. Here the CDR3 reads CASSEGQYEQYF. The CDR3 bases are TGTGCCAGCAGTGAAGGCCAGTACGAGCAGTACTTC.